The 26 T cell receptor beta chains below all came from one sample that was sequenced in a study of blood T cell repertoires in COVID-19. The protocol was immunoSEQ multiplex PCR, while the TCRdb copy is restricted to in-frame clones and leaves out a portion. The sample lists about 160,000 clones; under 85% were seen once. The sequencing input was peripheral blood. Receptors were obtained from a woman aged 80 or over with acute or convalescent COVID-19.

CDR3 in amino acids: CASSFMVEGTEAFF. CDR3 in DNA: TGCGCCAGCAGCTTTATGGTCGAGGGCACTGAAGCTTTCTTT. The V and J genes are TRBV5-1 and TRBJ1-1, with D unresolved. V lost 2 bases, J lost 4 bases, and 12 bases lay in between. The CDR3 has 14 amino acids. The V gene's germline CDR1 is SGHRS and CDR2 YFSETQ.

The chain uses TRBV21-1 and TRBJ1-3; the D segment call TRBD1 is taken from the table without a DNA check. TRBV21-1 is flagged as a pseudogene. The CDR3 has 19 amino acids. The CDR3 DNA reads TGTGCCAGCAGCAAAGTGGCTCGTTGGGACAGGGTTTCTGGAAACACCATATATTTT. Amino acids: CASSKVARWDRVSGNTIYF.

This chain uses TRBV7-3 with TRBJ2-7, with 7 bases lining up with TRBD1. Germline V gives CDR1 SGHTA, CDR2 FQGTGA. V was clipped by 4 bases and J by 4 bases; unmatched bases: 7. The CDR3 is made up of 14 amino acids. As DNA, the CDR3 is TGTGCCAGCAGCTCCGGGACAGAACCTTACGAGCAGTACTTC. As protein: CASSSGTEPYEQYF.

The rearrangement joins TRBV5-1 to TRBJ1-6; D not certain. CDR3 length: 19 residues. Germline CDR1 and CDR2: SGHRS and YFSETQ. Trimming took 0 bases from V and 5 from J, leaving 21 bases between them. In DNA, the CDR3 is TGCGCCAGCAGCTTGGCCTTTGTGGGCAGCCTCCTTGATAATTCACCCCTCCACTTT. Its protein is CASSLAFVGSLLDNSPLHF.

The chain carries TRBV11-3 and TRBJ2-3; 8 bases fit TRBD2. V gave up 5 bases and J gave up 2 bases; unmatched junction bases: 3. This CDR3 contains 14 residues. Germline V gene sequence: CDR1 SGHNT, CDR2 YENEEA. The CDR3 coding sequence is TGTGCCAGCAGCAACGGGGGGGCCACAGATACGCAGTATTTT. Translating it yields CASSNGGATDTQYF.

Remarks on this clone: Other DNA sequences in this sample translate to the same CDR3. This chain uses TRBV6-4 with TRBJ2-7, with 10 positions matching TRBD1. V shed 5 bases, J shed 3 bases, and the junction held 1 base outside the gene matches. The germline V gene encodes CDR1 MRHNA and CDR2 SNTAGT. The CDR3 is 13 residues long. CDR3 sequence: CASSRDRGYEQYF. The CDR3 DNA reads TGTGCCAGCAGTCGGGACAGGGGCTACGAGCAGTACTTC.

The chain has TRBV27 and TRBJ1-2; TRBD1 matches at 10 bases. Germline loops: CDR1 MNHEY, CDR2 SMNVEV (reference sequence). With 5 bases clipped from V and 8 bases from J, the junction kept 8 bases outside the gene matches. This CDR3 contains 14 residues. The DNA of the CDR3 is TGTGCCAGCAGTCGTCCGGACAGGGGGGTAGGCTACACCTTC. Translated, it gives CASSRPDRGVGYTF.

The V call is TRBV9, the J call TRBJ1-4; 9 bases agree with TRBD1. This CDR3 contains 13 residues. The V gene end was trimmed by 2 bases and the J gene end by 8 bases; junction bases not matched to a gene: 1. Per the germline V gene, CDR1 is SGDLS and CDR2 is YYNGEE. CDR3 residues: CASSVTGGEKLFF. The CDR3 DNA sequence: TGTGCCAGCAGCGTTACAGGGGGCGAAAAACTGTTTTTT.

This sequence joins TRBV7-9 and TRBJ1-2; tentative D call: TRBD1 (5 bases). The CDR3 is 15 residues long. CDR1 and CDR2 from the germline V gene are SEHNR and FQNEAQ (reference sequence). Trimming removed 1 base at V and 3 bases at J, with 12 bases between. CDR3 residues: CASSLGAGLDYGYTF. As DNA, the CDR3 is TGTGCCAGCAGCTTAGGGGCAGGGTTGGACTATGGCTACACCTTC.

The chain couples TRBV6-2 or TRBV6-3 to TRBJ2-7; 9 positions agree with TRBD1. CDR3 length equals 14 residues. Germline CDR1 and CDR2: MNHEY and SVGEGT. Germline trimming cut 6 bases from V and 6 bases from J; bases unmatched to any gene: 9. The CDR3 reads CASSQGQGWAEQYF. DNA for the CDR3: TGTGCCAGCAGCCAAGGACAGGGGTGGGCCGAGCAGTACTTC.

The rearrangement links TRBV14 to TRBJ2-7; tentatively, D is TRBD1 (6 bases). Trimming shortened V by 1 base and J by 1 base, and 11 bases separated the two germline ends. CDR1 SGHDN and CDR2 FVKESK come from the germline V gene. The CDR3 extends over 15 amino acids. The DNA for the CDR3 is TGTGCCAGCAGCCAAGTAGTTAGGGGGTCCTACGAGCAGTACTTC. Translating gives CASSQVVRGSYEQYF. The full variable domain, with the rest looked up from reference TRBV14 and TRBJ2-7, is EAGVTQFPSHSVIEKGQTVTLRCDPISGHDNLYWYRRVMGKEIKFLLHFVKESKQDESGMPNNRFLAERTGGTYSTLKVQPAELEDSGVYFCASSQVVRGSYEQYFGPGTRLTVT.

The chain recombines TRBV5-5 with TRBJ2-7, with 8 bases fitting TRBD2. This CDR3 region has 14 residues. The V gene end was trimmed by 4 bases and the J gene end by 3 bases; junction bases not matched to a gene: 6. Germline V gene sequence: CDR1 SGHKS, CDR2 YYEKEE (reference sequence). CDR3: CASSRGLVSYEQYF. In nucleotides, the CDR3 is TGTGCCAGCAGCAGGGGACTAGTCAGCTACGAGCAGTACTTC.

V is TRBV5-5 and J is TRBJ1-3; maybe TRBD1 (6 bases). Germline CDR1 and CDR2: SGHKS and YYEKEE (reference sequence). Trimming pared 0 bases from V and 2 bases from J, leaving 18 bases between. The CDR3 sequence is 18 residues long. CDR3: CASSLGTASTGAGNTIYF. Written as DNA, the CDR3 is TGTGCCAGCAGCTTGGGGACAGCTTCGACTGGCGCTGGAAACACCATATATTTT.

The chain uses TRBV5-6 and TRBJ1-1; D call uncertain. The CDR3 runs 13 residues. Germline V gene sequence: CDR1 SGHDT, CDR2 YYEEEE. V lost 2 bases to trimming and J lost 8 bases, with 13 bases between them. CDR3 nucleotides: TGTGCCAGCAGCTTCCGAATTCGCGGGGAAGCTTTCTTT. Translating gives CASSFRIRGEAFF.

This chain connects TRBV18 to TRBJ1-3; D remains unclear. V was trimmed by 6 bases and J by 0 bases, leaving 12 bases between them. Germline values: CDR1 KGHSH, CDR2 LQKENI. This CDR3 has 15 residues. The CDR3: CASSSVRNSGNTIYF. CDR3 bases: TGTGCCAGCTCGTCGGTTCGAAACTCTGGAAACACCATATATTTT.

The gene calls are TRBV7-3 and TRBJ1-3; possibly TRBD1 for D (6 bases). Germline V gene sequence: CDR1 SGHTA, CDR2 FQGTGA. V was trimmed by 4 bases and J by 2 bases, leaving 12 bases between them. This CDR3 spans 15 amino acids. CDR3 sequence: CASSYRQVPGNTIYF. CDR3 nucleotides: TGTGCCAGCAGCTACCGACAGGTCCCTGGAAACACCATATATTTT.

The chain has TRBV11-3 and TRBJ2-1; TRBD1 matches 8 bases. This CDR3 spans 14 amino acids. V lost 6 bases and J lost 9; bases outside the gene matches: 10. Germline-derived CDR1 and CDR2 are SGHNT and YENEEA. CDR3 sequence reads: CASSDQGAIGEQFF. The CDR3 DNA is TGTGCCAGCAGTGACCAGGGGGCTATTGGTGAGCAGTTCTTC.

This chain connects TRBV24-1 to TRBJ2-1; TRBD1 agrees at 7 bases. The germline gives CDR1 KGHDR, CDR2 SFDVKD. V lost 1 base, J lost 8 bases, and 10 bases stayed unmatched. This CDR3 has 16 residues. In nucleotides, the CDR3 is TGTGCCACCAGTGATTTCACGAAGACAGGGATAGATGAGCAGTTCTTC. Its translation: CATSDFTKTGIDEQFF.

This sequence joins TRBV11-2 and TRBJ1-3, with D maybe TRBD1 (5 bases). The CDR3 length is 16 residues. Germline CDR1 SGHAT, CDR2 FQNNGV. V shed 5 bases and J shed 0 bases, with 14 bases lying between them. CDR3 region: CASSPERQISGNTIYF. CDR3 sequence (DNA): TGTGCCAGCAGCCCAGAAAGACAGATCTCTGGAAACACCATATATTTT.

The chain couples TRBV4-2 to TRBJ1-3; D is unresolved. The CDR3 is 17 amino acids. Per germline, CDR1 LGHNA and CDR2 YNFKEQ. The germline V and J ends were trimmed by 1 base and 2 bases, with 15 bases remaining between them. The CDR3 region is CASSQVGGMVAGNTIYF. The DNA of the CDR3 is TGTGCCAGCAGCCAAGTCGGCGGGATGGTCGCTGGAAACACCATATATTTT.

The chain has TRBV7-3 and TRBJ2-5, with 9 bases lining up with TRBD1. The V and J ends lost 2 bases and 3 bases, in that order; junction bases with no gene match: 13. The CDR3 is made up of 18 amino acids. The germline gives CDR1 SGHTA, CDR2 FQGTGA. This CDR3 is CASSLGEHRGRWEETQYF. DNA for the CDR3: TGTGCCAGCAGCTTAGGGGAACACAGGGGGCGATGGGAAGAGACCCAGTACTTC.

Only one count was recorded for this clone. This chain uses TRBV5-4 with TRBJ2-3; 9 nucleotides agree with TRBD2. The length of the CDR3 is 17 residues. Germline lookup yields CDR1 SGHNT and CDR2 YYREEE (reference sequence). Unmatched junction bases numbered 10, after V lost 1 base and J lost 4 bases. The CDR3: CASSLSKGRGGADTQYF. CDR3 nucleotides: TGTGCCAGCAGCTTGAGCAAAGGGCGGGGGGGCGCAGATACGCAGTATTTT.

The DNA for the CDR3 is TGTGCCAGCAGTGAAACGGGTGTATACACTGAAGCTTTCTTT. The encoded protein is CASSETGVYTEAFF. The rearrangement uses TRBV2 and TRBJ1-1; D is uncertain. The V gene's germline CDR1 is SNHLY and CDR2 FYNNEI. CDR3 size: 14 residues. Trimming removed 2 bases at V and 3 bases at J, with 10 bases between. The full variable domain, its missing parts supplied by reference TRBV2 and TRBJ1-1, is EPEVTQTPSHQVTQMGQEVILRCVPISNHLYFYWYRQILGQKVEFLVSFYNNEISEKSEIFDDQFSVERPDGSNFTLKIRSTKLEDSAMYFCASSETGVYTEAFFGQGTRLTVV.

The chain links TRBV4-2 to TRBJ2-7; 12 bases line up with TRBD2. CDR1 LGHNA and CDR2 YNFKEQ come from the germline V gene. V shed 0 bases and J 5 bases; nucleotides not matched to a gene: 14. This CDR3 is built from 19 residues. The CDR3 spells CASSQEGPPLAGGRNEQYF. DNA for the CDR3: TGTGCCAGCAGCCAAGAGGGCCCCCCTCTAGCGGGGGGGCGGAACGAGCAGTACTTC.

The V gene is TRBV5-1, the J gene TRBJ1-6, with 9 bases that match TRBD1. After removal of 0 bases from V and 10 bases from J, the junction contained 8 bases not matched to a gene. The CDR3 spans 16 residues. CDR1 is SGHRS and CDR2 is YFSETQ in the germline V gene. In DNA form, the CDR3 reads TGCGCCAGCAGCTTGGGCGTACAGGGGGCGAACTCACCCCTCCACTTT. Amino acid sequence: CASSLGVQGANSPLHF. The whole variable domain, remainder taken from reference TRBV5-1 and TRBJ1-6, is KAGVTQTPRYLIKTRGQQVTLSCSPISGHRSVSWYQQTPGQGLQFLFEYFSETQRNKGNFPGRFSGRQFSNSRSEMNVSTLELGDSALYLCASSLGVQGANSPLHFGNGTRLTVT.

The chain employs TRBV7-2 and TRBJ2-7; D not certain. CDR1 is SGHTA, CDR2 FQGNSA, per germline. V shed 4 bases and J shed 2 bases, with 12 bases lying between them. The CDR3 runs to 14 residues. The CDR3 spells CASSSLQNTYEQYF. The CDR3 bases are TGTGCCAGCAGCTCGCTACAGAACACCTACGAGCAGTACTTC.